This T cell receptor beta chain was obtained from a study of blood T cell repertoires in COVID-19. As for the study in general: COVID-19 samples, acute and convalescent, were from the United States, Italy and Spain.

In Cohort 3, a recovered donor had either two negative PCRs, clearance, or symptom resolution. Germline CDR1 reads SNHLY; CDR2 reads FYNNEI. The CDR3 is made up of 16 amino acids. Trimming stripped 3 bases from V and 7 bases from J, with 19 bases between. How the authors handled the data: Cell counts per sample came from amplifying reference gene primers. Sequencing used immunoSEQ multiplex PCR; TCRdb keeps in-frame clones, though not all of them. V, J and clone size are those of that table, while D and trimming were read from the DNA. The sample lists about 300,000 clones, approximately 90% occurring once.

This chain uses TRBV2 with TRBJ2-1; TRBD1 might be the D (5 bases). The sample taken for sequencing was PBMCs or T cells enriched from blood (not recorded which). The TCR sequence derives from a woman aged 25 to 39 who had recovered from COVID-19. The CDR3 loop reads CASSDARTKSLNEQFF. CDR3 nucleotide sequence: TGTGCCAGCAGTGATGCCCGGACAAAGTCGTTAAATGAGCAGTTCTTC. The variable domain in full, completed from reference TRBV2 and TRBJ2-1, reads EPEVTQTPSHQVTQMGQEVILRCVPISNHLYFYWYRQILGQKVEFLVSFYNNEISEKSEIFDDQFSVERPDGSNFTLKIRSTKLEDSAMYFCASSDARTKSLNEQFFGPGTRLTVL.